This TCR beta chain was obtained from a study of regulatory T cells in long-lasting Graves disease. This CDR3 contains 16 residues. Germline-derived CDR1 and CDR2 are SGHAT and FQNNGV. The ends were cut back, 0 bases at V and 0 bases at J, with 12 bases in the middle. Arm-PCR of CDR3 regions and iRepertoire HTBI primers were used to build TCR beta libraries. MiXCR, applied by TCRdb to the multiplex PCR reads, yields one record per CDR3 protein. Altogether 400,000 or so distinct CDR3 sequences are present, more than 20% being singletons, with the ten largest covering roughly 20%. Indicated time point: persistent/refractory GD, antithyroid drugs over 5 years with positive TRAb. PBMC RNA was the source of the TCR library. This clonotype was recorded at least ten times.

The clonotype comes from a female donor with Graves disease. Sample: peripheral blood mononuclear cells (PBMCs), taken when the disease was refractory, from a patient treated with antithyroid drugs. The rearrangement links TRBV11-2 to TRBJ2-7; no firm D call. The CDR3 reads CASSLEAVRNSYEQYF. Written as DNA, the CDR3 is TGTGCCAGCAGCTTAGAGGCAGTTAGGAACTCCTACGAGCAGTACTTC.